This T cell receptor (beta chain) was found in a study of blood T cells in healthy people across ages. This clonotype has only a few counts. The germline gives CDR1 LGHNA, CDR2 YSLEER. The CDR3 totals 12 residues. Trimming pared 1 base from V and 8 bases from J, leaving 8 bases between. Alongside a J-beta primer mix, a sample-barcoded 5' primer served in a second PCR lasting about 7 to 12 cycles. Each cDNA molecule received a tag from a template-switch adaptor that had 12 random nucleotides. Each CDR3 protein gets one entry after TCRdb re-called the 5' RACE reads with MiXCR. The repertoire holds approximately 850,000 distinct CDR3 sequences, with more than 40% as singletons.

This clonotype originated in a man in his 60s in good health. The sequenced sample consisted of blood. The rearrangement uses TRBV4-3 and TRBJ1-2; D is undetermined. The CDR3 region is CASSQVGWGYTF. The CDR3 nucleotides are TGCGCCAGCAGCCAAGTGGGCTGGGGCTACACCTTC.